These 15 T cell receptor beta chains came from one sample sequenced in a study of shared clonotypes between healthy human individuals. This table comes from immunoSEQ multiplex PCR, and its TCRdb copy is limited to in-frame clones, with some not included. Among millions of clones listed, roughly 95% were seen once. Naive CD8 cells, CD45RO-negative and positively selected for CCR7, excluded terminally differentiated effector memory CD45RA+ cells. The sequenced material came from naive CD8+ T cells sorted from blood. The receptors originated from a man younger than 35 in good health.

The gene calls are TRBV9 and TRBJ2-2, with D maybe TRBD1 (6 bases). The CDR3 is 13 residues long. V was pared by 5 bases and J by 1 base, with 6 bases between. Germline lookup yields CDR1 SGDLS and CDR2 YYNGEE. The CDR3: CASRGQNTGELFF. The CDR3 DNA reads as TGTGCCAGCAGGGGACAGAACACCGGGGAGCTGTTTTTT.

The CDR3 region is CASSRGTSEQFF. The CDR3 DNA follows: TGTGCCAGCAGCAGGGGGACTTCTGAGCAGTTCTTC. The V and J genes are TRBV13 and TRBJ2-1; D may correspond to TRBD1 or TRBD2 (6 bases each). Trimming shortened V by 5 bases and J by 9 bases, and 11 bases separated the two germline ends. This CDR3 contains 12 residues. CDR1 is PRHDT, CDR2 FYEKMQ, per germline (reference sequence).

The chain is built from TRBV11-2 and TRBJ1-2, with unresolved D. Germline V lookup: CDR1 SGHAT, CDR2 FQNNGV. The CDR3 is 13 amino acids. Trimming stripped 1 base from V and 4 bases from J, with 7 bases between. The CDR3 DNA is TGTGCCAGCAGCTTAGGGCCCACCTATGGCTACACCTTC. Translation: CASSLGPTYGYTF.

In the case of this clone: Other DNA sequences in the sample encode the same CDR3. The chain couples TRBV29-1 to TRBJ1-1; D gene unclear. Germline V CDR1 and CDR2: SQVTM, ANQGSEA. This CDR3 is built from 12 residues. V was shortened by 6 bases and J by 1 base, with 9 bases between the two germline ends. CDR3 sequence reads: CSVAGENTEAFF. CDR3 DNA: TGCAGCGTGGCCGGGGAGAACACTGAAGCTTTCTTT.

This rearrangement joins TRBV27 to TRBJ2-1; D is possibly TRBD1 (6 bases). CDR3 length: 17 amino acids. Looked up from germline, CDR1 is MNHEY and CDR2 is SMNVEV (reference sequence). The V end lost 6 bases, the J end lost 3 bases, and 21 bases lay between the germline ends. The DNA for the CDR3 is TGTGCCAGCAGCGTCGAGGCAGGGGTATGGGTCTACAATGAGCAGTTCTTC. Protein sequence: CASSVEAGVWVYNEQFF.

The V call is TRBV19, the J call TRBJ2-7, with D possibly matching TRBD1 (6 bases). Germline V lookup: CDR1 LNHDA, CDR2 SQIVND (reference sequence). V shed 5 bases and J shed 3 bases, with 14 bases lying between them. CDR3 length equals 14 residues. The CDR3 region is CASSSTTGSYEQYF. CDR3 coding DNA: TGTGCCAGTAGTTCTACTACAGGGAGCTACGAGCAGTACTTC.

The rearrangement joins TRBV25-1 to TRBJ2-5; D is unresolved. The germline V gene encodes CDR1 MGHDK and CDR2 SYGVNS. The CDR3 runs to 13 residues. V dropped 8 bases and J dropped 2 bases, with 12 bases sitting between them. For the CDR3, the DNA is TGTGCCAGCTTCCCTGGGGTTCAAGAGACCCAGTACTTC. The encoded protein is CASFPGVQETQYF.

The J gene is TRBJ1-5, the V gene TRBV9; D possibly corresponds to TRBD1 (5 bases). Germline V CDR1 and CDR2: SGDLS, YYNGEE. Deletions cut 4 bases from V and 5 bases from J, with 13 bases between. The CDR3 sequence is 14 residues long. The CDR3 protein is CASSPGDGDQPQHF. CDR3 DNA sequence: TGTGCCAGCAGCCCCGGGGACGGGGATCAGCCCCAGCATTTT.

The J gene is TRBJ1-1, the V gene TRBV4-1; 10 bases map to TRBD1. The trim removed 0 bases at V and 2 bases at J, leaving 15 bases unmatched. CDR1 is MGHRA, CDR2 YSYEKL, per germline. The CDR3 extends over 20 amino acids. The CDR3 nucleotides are TGCGCCAGCAGCCAAGAACCACCTGAGCGACAGGGGGCGGAAAACACTGAAGCTTTCTTT. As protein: CASSQEPPERQGAENTEAFF.

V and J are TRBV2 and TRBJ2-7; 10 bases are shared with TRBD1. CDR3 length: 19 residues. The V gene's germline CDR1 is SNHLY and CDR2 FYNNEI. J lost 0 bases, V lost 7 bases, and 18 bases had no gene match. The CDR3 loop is CASTPTGTGDTKPSYEQYF. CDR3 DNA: TGTGCCAGCACCCCCACCGGGACAGGGGATACTAAACCCTCCTACGAGCAGTACTTC.

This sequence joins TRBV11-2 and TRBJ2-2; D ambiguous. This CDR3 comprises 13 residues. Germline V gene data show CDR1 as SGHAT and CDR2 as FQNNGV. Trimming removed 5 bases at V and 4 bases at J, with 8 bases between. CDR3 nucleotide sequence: TGTGCCAGCAGCGCACCCGGCACCGGGGAGCTGTTTTTT. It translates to CASSAPGTGELFF.

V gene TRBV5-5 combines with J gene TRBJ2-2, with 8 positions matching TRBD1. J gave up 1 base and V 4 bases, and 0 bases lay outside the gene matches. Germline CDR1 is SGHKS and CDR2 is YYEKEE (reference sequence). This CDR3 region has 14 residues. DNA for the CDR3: TGTGCCAGCAGCGGGACAGGGAACACCGGGGAGCTGTTTTTT. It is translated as CASSGTGNTGELFF.

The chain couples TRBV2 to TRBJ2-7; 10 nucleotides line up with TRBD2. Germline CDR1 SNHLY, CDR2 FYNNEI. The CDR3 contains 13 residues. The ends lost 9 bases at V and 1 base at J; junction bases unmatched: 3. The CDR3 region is CASTSGESYEQYF. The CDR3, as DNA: TGTGCCAGTACTAGCGGGGAATCCTACGAGCAGTACTTC.

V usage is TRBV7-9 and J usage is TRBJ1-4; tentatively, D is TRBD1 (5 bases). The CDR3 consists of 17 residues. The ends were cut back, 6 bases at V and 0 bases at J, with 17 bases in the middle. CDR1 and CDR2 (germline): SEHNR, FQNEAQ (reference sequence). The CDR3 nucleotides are TGTGCCAGCAGTCCTGAACAGGAATTTGCAACTAATGAAAAACTGTTTTTT. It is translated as CASSPEQEFATNEKLFF. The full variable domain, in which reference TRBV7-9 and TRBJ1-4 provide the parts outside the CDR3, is DTGVSQNPRHKITKRGQNVTFRCDPISEHNRLYWYRQTLGQGPEFLTYFQNEAQLEKSRLLSDRFSAERPKGSFSTLEIQRTEQGDSAMYLCASSPEQEFATNEKLFFGSGTQLSVL.

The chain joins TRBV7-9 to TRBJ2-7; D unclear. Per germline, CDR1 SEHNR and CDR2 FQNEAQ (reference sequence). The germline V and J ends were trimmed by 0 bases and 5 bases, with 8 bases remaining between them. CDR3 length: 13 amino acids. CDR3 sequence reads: CASSLAGNHEQYF. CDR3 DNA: TGTGCCAGCAGCTTAGCAGGGAACCACGAGCAGTACTTC.